The 5 T cell receptor beta chains reported below all come from one sample, sequenced in a study of T-cell reconstitution after alpha-beta-depleted transplantation in children. During its preparation, the TCRbeta library received unique molecular identifiers. TCRdb passed the PCR reads through MiXCR, listing each CDR3 protein once. The sample has some 400,000 distinct CDR3 sequences; roughly 22% are singletons. The sequences come from PBMCs from the stem cell graft donor, collected from the stem cell graft. These receptors were taken from a human donor who donated a stem cell graft to a child with acute myeloid leukemia.

This clonotype was counted a few times. The CDR3 nucleotides are TGTGCCAGCAGGGCCCCTGAGGGGATCGCAGATACGCAGTATTTT. Amino acid sequence: CASRAPEGIADTQYF. The chain employs TRBV12-3 or TRBV12-4 and TRBJ2-3; D may match TRBD1 or TRBD2 (5 bases each). The V and J ends lost 6 bases and 4 bases respectively, with 17 bases between them. CDR3 size: 15 residues.

This sequence joins TRBV24-1 and TRBJ2-6, with D perhaps assigned TRBD1 or TRBD2 (5 bases each). Per germline, CDR1 KGHDR and CDR2 SFDVKD. Deletions cut 9 bases from V and 4 bases from J, with 15 bases between. The CDR3 covers 15 residues. Here the CDR3 DNA reads TGTGCCACCGGTGGGGGATTGGTCGGGGCCAACGTCCTGACTTTC. Translating it yields CATGGGLVGANVLTF.

This clonotype was seen only a few times. This chain uses TRBV7-3 with TRBJ2-7, with D maybe TRBD1 (5 bases). The CDR3 totals 13 residues. V lost 4 bases and J lost 3, with 10 bases in between. From germline, CDR1 is SGHTA and CDR2 FQGTGA. DNA for the CDR3: TGTGCCAGCAGCTCGACAGCAAGCTACGAGCAGTACTTC. It codes for CASSSTASYEQYF.

The V call is TRBV4-1, the J call TRBJ1-2; perhaps TRBD1 as D (6 bases). Germline lookup yields CDR1 MGHRA and CDR2 YSYEKL. The CDR3 has 15 residues. V dropped 1 base and J dropped 1 base, with 10 bases sitting between them. The CDR3 bases are TGCGCCAGCAGCCAAGGAACAGGGATTAACTATGGCTACACCTTC. Amino acids: CASSQGTGINYGYTF.

Only a few counts were recorded for this clonotype. The V and J genes are TRBV4-1 and TRBJ2-1, with 9 bases matching TRBD1. V lost 2 bases, J lost 7 bases, and 3 bases stayed unmatched. Germline lookup yields CDR1 MGHRA and CDR2 YSYEKL. The CDR3 is 14 amino acids. The CDR3 sequence: CASSQRGQGNEQFF. The CDR3 DNA is TGCGCCAGCAGCCAACGGGGACAGGGAAATGAGCAGTTCTTC.